What follows describes a single TCR beta chain. The sample belongs to a study of blood T cell repertoires in COVID-19. Under the authors' procedure: Researchers report that nucleated cell counts were estimated from reference gene primer amplification. Profiling relied on immunoSEQ multiplex PCR, and the TCRdb table lists in-frame clones only, not all of them. V and J calls and clone size are those listed in that table; D and trimming were worked out from the DNA. The sample includes about 140,000 clones, roughly 80% seen only once; the top ten take roughly 3.6%. Germline CDR1 SGHAT, CDR2 FQNNGV. This CDR3 spans 15 amino acids. V shed 5 bases, J shed 7 bases, and the junction held 8 bases outside the gene matches.

The sequenced sample consisted of peripheral blood. The J gene is TRBJ2-2, the V gene TRBV11-2, with 9 nucleotides matching TRBD2. The receptor was derived from a man between 65 and 85 years old who had recovered from COVID-19. CDR3 nucleotide sequence: TGTGCCAGCAGCCTGAATAGCGGGAGTAACGGGGAGCTGTTTTTT. The encoded protein is CASSLNSGSNGELFF.